These T cell receptor beta chains were read from a single sample in a study of T cells in Graves' hyperthyroidism and ophthalmopathy. TCRdb reprocessed the multiplex PCR reads via MiXCR and lists one record per CDR3 protein. Of more than 250,000 distinct CDR3 sequences in the sample, around 15% are singletons; the top ten hold 30%. The sample taken for sequencing was blood. The receptor source for this set is a woman aged 45-60 years with Graves' hyperthyroidism that later progressed to Graves' ophthalmopathy. Both conserved end residues are part of each CDR3. Fields, in order: J gene, clone size, D gene, V gene, CDR3 DNA, CDR3 protein. The D gene is left open where the match is weak. Clone size is stated in some rows and not others, as once, few, many or a class when expanded.

J: TRBJ2-4
size: many
D: NA
V: TRBV12-3/TRBV12-4
DNA: TGTGCCAGCAGTTTAGCAGTAGTGGCCAAAAACATTCAGTACTTC
CDR3: CASSLAVVAKNIQYF

J: TRBJ2-3
size: NA
D: TRBD2
V: TRBV11-2
DNA: TGTGCCAGCAGCCCTCTTGAGGCGGCGGGAGAGGATACGCAGTATTTT
CDR3: CASSPLEAAGEDTQYF

J: TRBJ1-2
size: NA
D: TRBD1
V: TRBV20-1
DNA: TGCAGTGCTACCCCAGGGACAGCTAACTATGGCTACACCTTC
CDR3: CSATPGTANYGYTF

J: TRBJ1-1
size: many
D: NA
V: TRBV13
DNA: TGTGCCAGCAGCCGAACTCAGGAGCTGAACACTGAAGCTTTCTTT
CDR3: CASSRTQELNTEAFF

J: TRBJ1-2
size: many
D: NA
V: TRBV28
DNA: TGTGCCAGCAGTTTAACGGTGGCAGGGAAGGGCTACACCTTC
CDR3: CASSLTVAGKGYTF

J: TRBJ2-1
size: many
D: TRBD2
V: TRBV30
DNA: TGTGCCTGGAGCGGGGGGGCTGAGCAGTTCTTC
CDR3: CAWSGGAEQFF

J: TRBJ1-1
size: NA
D: TRBD1
V: TRBV27
DNA: TGTGCCAGCAGCCCTGACAGGGTTTGGACTGAAGCTTTCTTT
CDR3: CASSPDRVWTEAFF

J: TRBJ1-1
size: few
D: NA
V: TRBV9
DNA: TGTGCCAGCAGCCCACGGGAGGGGGGGAACACTGAAGCTTTCTTT
CDR3: CASSPREGGNTEAFF

J: TRBJ1-1
size: many
D: TRBD1
V: TRBV2
DNA: TGTGCCAGCAGTGATGACAGGGGCTTGAACACTGAAGCTTTCTTT
CDR3: CASSDDRGLNTEAFF

J: TRBJ1-6
size: NA
D: NA
V: TRBV9
DNA: TGTGCCAGCAGCGTAGAACTCTCACCCCTCCACTTT
CDR3: CASSVELSPLHF

J: TRBJ1-2
size: many
D: TRBD1
V: TRBV12-3/TRBV12-4
DNA: TGTGCCAGCAGTTCCTCCGGGACAGGAGCCTTCAACTATGGCTACACCTTC
CDR3: CASSSSGTGAFNYGYTF

J: TRBJ2-1
size: few
D: TRBD2
V: TRBV29-1
DNA: TGCAGCGTTGAAGATGAGAAGGGGACGACTAGCGGGGCTTACAATGAGCAGTTCTTC
CDR3: CSVEDEKGTTSGAYNEQFF

J: TRBJ2-7
size: NA
D: TRBD1
V: TRBV4-2
DNA: TGTGCCAGCAGCCAAGGGGTTGGGTCAGGGGGATGGGAGCAGTACTTC
CDR3: CASSQGVGSGGWEQYF

J: TRBJ1-6
size: many
D: NA
V: TRBV12-3/TRBV12-4
DNA: TGTGCCAGCAGTTTACTAGAATCCAATTCACCCCTCCACTTT
CDR3: CASSLLESNSPLHF

J: TRBJ1-1
size: many
D: NA
V: TRBV28
DNA: TGTGCCAGCACCCGGGGGCGCGTGAACACTGAAGCTTTCTTT
CDR3: CASTRGRVNTEAFF

J: TRBJ1-2
size: few
D: NA
V: TRBV20-1
DNA: TGCAGTGCTAGAAGAGCACTAGCTAACTATGGCTACACCTTC
CDR3: CSARRALANYGYTF

J: TRBJ2-4
size: many
D: NA
V: TRBV20-1
DNA: TGCAGTGCTGAAAACAGGGAGGACATTCAGTACTTC
CDR3: CSAENREDIQYF

J: TRBJ2-2
size: many
D: TRBD1
V: TRBV6-1
DNA: TGTGCCAGCAGGCCACGACCGGGACAGGGTTCCACCGGGGAGCTGTTTTTT
CDR3: CASRPRPGQGSTGELFF

J: TRBJ2-3
size: NA
D: TRBD1
V: TRBV5-1
DNA: TGCGCCAGCGGCCGCAAGGGGGCTTTTAGCACAGATACGCAGTATTTT
CDR3: CASGRKGAFSTDTQYF

J: TRBJ2-7
size: many
D: NA
V: TRBV3-1
DNA: TGTGCCAGCAGCCAAGATACGACCGCGGGCGAGCAGTACTTC
CDR3: CASSQDTTAGEQYF

J: TRBJ2-5
size: many
D: NA
V: TRBV14
DNA: TGTGCCAGCAGCCCCTCCGGGGTGCGGGAGACCCAGTACTTC
CDR3: CASSPSGVRETQYF

J: TRBJ2-1
size: many
D: TRBD2
V: TRBV20-1
DNA: TGCAGTGCCCCCGGTGTAGCGGGAGAGAATGAGCAGTTCTTC
CDR3: CSAPGVAGENEQFF

J: TRBJ2-3
size: many
D: NA
V: TRBV28
DNA: TGTGCCAGCAGTTTTCGTTTTACAGGAACAGATACGCAGTATTTT
CDR3: CASSFRFTGTDTQYF

J: TRBJ1-1
size: many
D: NA
V: TRBV5-1
DNA: TGCGCCAGCAGCTTGGTTCCGAACACTGAAGCTTTCTTT
CDR3: CASSLVPNTEAFF

J: TRBJ2-7
size: many
D: NA
V: TRBV29-1
DNA: TGCAGCGTTGGGAGGATCTCCTACGAGCAGTACTTC
CDR3: CSVGRISYEQYF

J: TRBJ1-5
size: few
D: NA
V: TRBV20-1
DNA: TGCAGTGCTCACTATCAGCCCCAGCATTTT
CDR3: CSAHYQPQHF

J: TRBJ1-2
size: NA
D: NA
V: TRBV11-2
DNA: TGTGCCAGCAGCTTAATGCAGGGAGATGGCTACACCTTC
CDR3: CASSLMQGDGYTF

J: TRBJ2-2
size: few
D: NA
V: TRBV19
DNA: TGTGCCAGTGAGGGTTTAGGCACCGGGGAGCTGTTTTTT
CDR3: CASEGLGTGELFF

J: TRBJ2-5
size: many
D: TRBD1
V: TRBV20-1
DNA: TGCAGTGTCGAGGACAGGGGAGTCGAGACCCAGTACTTC
CDR3: CSVEDRGVETQYF

J: TRBJ1-3
size: NA
D: NA
V: TRBV28
DNA: TGTGCCAGCAGTTTAGGGGCAACAAACTCTGGAAACACCATATATTTT
CDR3: CASSLGATNSGNTIYF

J: TRBJ2-7
size: few
D: NA
V: TRBV4-1
DNA: TGCGCCAGCAGCCCAAAGGACTTATTATCCTACGAGCAGTACTTC
CDR3: CASSPKDLLSYEQYF

J: TRBJ2-1
size: many
D: NA
V: TRBV30
DNA: TGTGCCTGGAGCGGATTCTATTACAATGAGCAGTTCTTC
CDR3: CAWSGFYYNEQFF

J: TRBJ2-1
size: many
D: TRBD1
V: TRBV12-3/TRBV12-4
DNA: TGTGCCAGCAGTCGGACAAGGACAGGAGGGCAGTTCTTC
CDR3: CASSRTRTGGQFF

J: TRBJ2-2
size: NA
D: NA
V: TRBV19
DNA: TGTGCCGGACTCCGCCAGCCGAACACCGGGGAGCTGTTTTTT
CDR3: CAGLRQPNTGELFF

J: TRBJ2-1
size: many
D: NA
V: TRBV7-8
DNA: TGTGCCAGCTCCACCGAGAACAATGAGCAGTTCTTC
CDR3: CASSTENNEQFF

J: TRBJ2-7
size: many
D: TRBD2
V: TRBV27
DNA: TGTGCCAGCAGTCCGCTCGCGGGAGGGTCTTCGACCTACGAGCAGTACTTC
CDR3: CASSPLAGGSSTYEQYF

J: TRBJ1-2
size: many
D: TRBD1
V: TRBV20-1
DNA: TGCAGCGTCATCGAGGGGGCGGAGGGCTACACCTTC
CDR3: CSVIEGAEGYTF

J: TRBJ1-2
size: many
D: NA
V: TRBV28
DNA: TGTGCCAGCACCAGTCTCCCGGGACAAGGGACTAACTATGGCTACACCTTC
CDR3: CASTSLPGQGTNYGYTF

J: TRBJ2-1
size: few
D: NA
V: TRBV11-2
DNA: TGTGCCAGCAGCTTACCGAGAGGGAAGGGGGGGTATCAGTTCTTC
CDR3: CASSLPRGKGGYQFF

J: TRBJ2-1
size: NA
D: NA
V: TRBV19
DNA: TGTGCCAGTAGTATGGGCCTGGGACCCTACAATGAGCAGTTCTTC
CDR3: CASSMGLGPYNEQFF

J: TRBJ2-3
size: many
D: NA
V: TRBV10-3
DNA: TGTGCCATCAGCAGGGGGGAAGGCACAGATACGCAGTATTTT
CDR3: CAISRGEGTDTQYF

J: TRBJ2-3
size: many
D: NA
V: TRBV7-3
DNA: TGTGCCAGCAGCCCAGGGTCCGGGGCAGATACGCAGTATTTT
CDR3: CASSPGSGADTQYF

J: TRBJ1-3
size: few
D: NA
V: TRBV11-1
DNA: TGTGCCAGCAGCTTACTGGACTCTGGAAACACCATATATTTT
CDR3: CASSLLDSGNTIYF

J: TRBJ1-2
size: NA
D: NA
V: TRBV19
DNA: TGTGCCAGTAGTATCCAGGGCAAGTATGGCTACACCTTC
CDR3: CASSIQGKYGYTF

J: TRBJ2-1
size: many
D: TRBD2
V: TRBV7-3
DNA: TGTGCCAGCTCTAGCGGAGGTCTCTACAATGAGCAGTTCTTC
CDR3: CASSSGGLYNEQFF

J: TRBJ1-1
size: NA
D: NA
V: TRBV2
DNA: TGTGCCAGCCGGCGGGCCACAGAAAACACTGAAGCTTTCTTT
CDR3: CASRRATENTEAFF

J: TRBJ1-6
size: NA
D: NA
V: TRBV4-2
DNA: TGTGCCAGCAGCCAAGAGACGAGGTATAATTCACCCCTCCACTTT
CDR3: CASSQETRYNSPLHF

J: TRBJ2-7
size: many
D: TRBD1
V: TRBV6-1
DNA: TGTGCCACCACGGGGACAGGGGCTGGCGAGCAGTACTTC
CDR3: CATTGTGAGEQYF